The 11 T cell receptor beta chains reported below all come from one sample, sequenced in a study of T cell repertoires in ileal Crohn's disease (dated by TCRdb to the late 2010s). Library preparation was by the immunoSEQ multiplex PCR assay. The source is immuneACCESS, and TCRdb retained only in-frame sequences with V and J called. Part of the clones is not carried over; for the studies checked, unresolved V genes explain less than half of this, and the remainder is unexplained. Recorded for this sample are approximately 12,000 clones; around 78% of them occurred a single time. Of the sample, 4.5% is held by the ten largest clones. The sample comprised ileal tissue. Receptors originate from an adult with Crohn's disease.

The gene calls are TRBV6-4 and TRBJ2-3; TRBD1 matches 7 bases. Germline V gene sequence: CDR1 MRHNA, CDR2 SNTAGT. With V trimmed by 5 bases and J by 4 bases, 9 bases remained unmatched. The CDR3 runs to 15 residues. The CDR3 nucleotides are TGTGCCAGCAGTCAAGGGGGCCCGGTTCCAGATACGCAGTATTTT. Translating it yields CASSQGGPVPDTQYF.

V gene TRBV30 combines with J gene TRBJ2-3; 11 bases match TRBD2. Germline lookup yields CDR1 GTSNPN and CDR2 SVGIG (reference sequence). CDR3 length equals 15 residues. V shed 6 bases and J 1 base; nucleotides not matched to a gene: 6. The CDR3 is CACLSLAGGTDTQYF. As DNA, the CDR3 is TGTGCCTGTTTATCACTAGCGGGAGGCACAGATACGCAGTATTTT.

The chain recombines TRBV6-1 with TRBJ1-3, with D possibly matching TRBD1 (5 bases). This CDR3 spans 15 amino acids. The V gene lost 2 bases and the J gene lost 1 base, with 9 bases spanning the gap. The germline V gene has CDR1 MNHNS and CDR2 SASEGT. CDR3 nucleotides: TGTGCCAGCAGTGAACGGAGGGGATCTGGAAACACCATATATTTT. Translating gives CASSERRGSGNTIYF.

This chain joins TRBV28 and TRBJ1-1; weak D call: TRBD1 (5 bases). CDR1 and CDR2 (germline): MDHEN, SYDVKM. V lost 6 bases and J 5 bases, leaving 13 bases between the germline ends. This CDR3 has 13 residues. The CDR3 sequence: CASSRPGKTEAFF. The CDR3, as DNA: TGTGCCAGCAGCCGACCAGGGAAGACTGAAGCTTTCTTT.

The chain uses TRBV28 and TRBJ2-2; TRBD1 might be the D (6 bases). This CDR3 spans 15 amino acids. The V gene lost 4 bases and the J gene lost 7 bases, with 16 bases spanning the gap. Per the germline V gene, CDR1 is MDHEN and CDR2 is SYDVKM. CDR3: CASSSTDRQYGELFF. The CDR3 bases are TGTGCCAGCAGTTCTACCGACAGGCAGTACGGGGAGCTGTTTTTT. Full variable domain (missing parts from reference TRBV28 and TRBJ2-2): DVKVTQSSRYLVKRTGEKVFLECVQDMDHENMFWYRQDPGLGLRLIYFSYDVKMKEKGDIPEGYSVSREKKERFSLILESASTNQTSMYLCASSSTDRQYGELFFGEGSRLTVL.

The sample holds one count of this clone. The chain recombines TRBV6-6 with TRBJ2-1, with D perhaps matching TRBD2 (5 bases). The V gene lost 5 bases and the J gene lost 9 bases, with 14 bases spanning the gap. CDR3 length: 13 residues. The germline V gene has CDR1 MNHNY and CDR2 SVGAGI (reference sequence). The CDR3 DNA is TGTGCCAGCAGTCAACTAGGGAAGGGTGAGCAGTTCTTC. Translating it yields CASSQLGKGEQFF.

V is TRBV7-2 and J is TRBJ1-2; D remains ambiguous. CDR3 length equals 13 residues. Germline V gene sequence: CDR1 SGHTA, CDR2 FQGNSA. V lost 5 bases, J lost 4 bases, and 11 bases lay in between. For the CDR3, the DNA is TGTGCCAGCAGCGATACTGTTGGCTATGGCTACACCTTC. Translated: CASSDTVGYGYTF.

This clone appeared a single time. The chain combines TRBV4-2 with TRBJ2-1, with D uncertain. Trimming stripped 3 bases from V and 6 bases from J, with 3 bases between. Germline V gives CDR1 LGHNA, CDR2 YNFKEQ. CDR3 length equals 11 residues. CDR3 residues: CASSHLNEQFF. CDR3 sequence (DNA): TGTGCCAGCAGCCACCTCAATGAGCAGTTCTTC.

The rearrangement uses TRBV5-6 and TRBJ2-7; 9 bases map to TRBD1. The germline V gene encodes CDR1 SGHDT and CDR2 YYEEEE. The trim removed 4 bases at V and 0 bases at J, leaving 5 bases unmatched. CDR3 length equals 15 residues. CDR3 nucleotide sequence: TGTGCCAGCAGCCACAGGGGGCGAGGCTCCTACGAGCAGTACTTC. This translates into CASSHRGRGSYEQYF.

V is TRBV10-3 and J is TRBJ2-5; TRBD2 agrees at 12 bases. V gave up 3 bases and J gave up 3 bases; unmatched junction bases: 5. CDR3 length: 16 amino acids. The germline gives CDR1 ENHRY, CDR2 SYGVKD. CDR3 coding DNA: TGTGCCATCAGTGACACGACTAGCGGGGGAAAAGAGACCCAGTACTTC. Translating gives CAISDTTSGGKETQYF.

The rearrangement joins TRBV7-6 to TRBJ2-1; TRBD2 agrees at 7 bases. Trimming cost V 0 bases and J 10 bases; bases outside gene matches: 6. Germline lookup yields CDR1 SGHVS and CDR2 FNYEAQ. CDR3 length equals 14 residues. The CDR3 bases are TGTGCCAGCAGCTTAGCGTGGACTAGTAAAGAGCAGTTCTTC. Translation gives CASSLAWTSKEQFF.